This T cell receptor (beta chain) appears in the sequencing data of a study of identical twins. Via MiXCR, TCRdb re-called the 5' RACE reads, giving one row per CDR3 protein. The sample lists around 1.7 million distinct CDR3 sequences; about 30% were seen once. Trimming removed 1 base at V and 5 bases at J, with 9 bases between. The length of the CDR3 is 12 residues. Germline V gene lookup returns CDR1 DFQATT and CDR2 SNEGSKA (reference sequence). This chain joins TRBV20-1 and TRBJ2-7; D is perhaps TRBD2 (6 bases). The sequence came from a newborn girl in good health. The sequenced material came from cord blood. Here the CDR3 DNA reads TGCAGTGCTAGAGGGAGGGTACACGAGCAGTACTTC. This translates into CSARGRVHEQYF.